These T cell receptor beta chains were read from a single sample in a study of blood T cells in healthy people across ages. TCRdb re-analysed the 5' RACE reads in MiXCR, keeping a single row per CDR3 protein. The table records hundreds of thousands of distinct CDR3 sequences, 58% of them present only once. The sample consisted of blood. These receptors were obtained from a man younger than 40 in good health. The CDR3 runs from the conserved cysteine through the conserved F or W. D genes are given only for firm matches.

D,V,J,length,CDR3
-,TRBV12-3/TRBV12-4,TRBJ2-7,14,CASSSGGPYNEQYF
TRBD1,TRBV9,-,13,CASGTGTQYEQYF
-,TRBV14,TRBJ2-1,14,CASSQERGINEQFF
TRBD1,TRBV6-6,TRBJ1-5,15,CASSYQTGSNQPQHF
-,TRBV20-1,TRBJ1-2,20,CSARGDTNVGAAARDYGYTF
TRBD2,TRBV7-2,-,16,CASSLRLAGVDNEQYF
-,TRBV7-2,TRBJ2-7,13,CASSAWASYEQYF
TRBD1,TRBV9,TRBJ1-4,16,CASSVGQGARVEKLFF
-,TRBV25-1,TRBJ2-6,20,CASSEYGTRKRGSGANVLTF
TRBD2,TRBV5-5,TRBJ2-1,18,CASSQRGSANNYYNEQFF
-,TRBV9,TRBJ2-5,13,CASSVDLRETQYF
-,TRBV28,TRBJ1-5,14,CASSSQGFGQPQHF
-,TRBV6-1,TRBJ2-5,15,CASSLTVFSQETQYF
TRBD1,TRBV28,TRBJ2-3,16,CASSTPGQLSTDTQYF
-,TRBV20-1,TRBJ1-2,13,CSAKRGINYGYTF
TRBD1,TRBV28,TRBJ2-1,16,CASSTQQGSYRDEQFF
-,TRBV4-2,-,18,CASSESPSGGQGKNIQYF
TRBD2,TRBV12-3/TRBV12-4,TRBJ2-3,17,CASSFGLGSGGADTQYF
-,TRBV20-1,TRBJ2-1,14,CSARDFLSGNEQFF
TRBD2,TRBV6-2/TRBV6-3,-,15,CASSLAVLPSNEQYF
-,TRBV14,TRBJ2-4,13,CASSRRLVEEQYF
-,TRBV28,TRBJ2-1,13,CASSPMGVDEQFF